The clone carrying this TCR beta chain was counted ten times or more. The antigen remains unidentified. This record belongs to a study of neurological immune-mediated disorders. The cDNA was generated by 5'RACE with 10-nucleotide random UMIs. From the 5' RACE reads, TCRdb called clonotypes with MiXCR, one entry per CDR3 protein. The sample records tens of thousands of distinct CDR3 sequences, about 5.8% being singletons. Sorted libraries came from roughly 1 million CD4+ or CD8+ T cells. General study findings and limits: Levels of TCR clonal expansion peaked in HTLV-1-associated myelopathy and reached their lowest in multiple sclerosis, under those of healthy controls.

This sequence was found in a woman under 30 with multiple sclerosis. The sample consisted of CD4+ T cells from blood.

In nucleotides, the CDR3 is TGCGCCAGCAGCTTGGAAGGCGGCTACGAGCAGTACTTC. Protein sequence: CASSLEGGYEQYF. The chain carries TRBV5-1 and TRBJ2-7; no firm D call. The CDR3 totals 13 residues. CDR1 and CDR2 from the germline V gene are SGHRS and YFSETQ. V dropped 0 bases and J dropped 3 bases, with 7 bases sitting between them.